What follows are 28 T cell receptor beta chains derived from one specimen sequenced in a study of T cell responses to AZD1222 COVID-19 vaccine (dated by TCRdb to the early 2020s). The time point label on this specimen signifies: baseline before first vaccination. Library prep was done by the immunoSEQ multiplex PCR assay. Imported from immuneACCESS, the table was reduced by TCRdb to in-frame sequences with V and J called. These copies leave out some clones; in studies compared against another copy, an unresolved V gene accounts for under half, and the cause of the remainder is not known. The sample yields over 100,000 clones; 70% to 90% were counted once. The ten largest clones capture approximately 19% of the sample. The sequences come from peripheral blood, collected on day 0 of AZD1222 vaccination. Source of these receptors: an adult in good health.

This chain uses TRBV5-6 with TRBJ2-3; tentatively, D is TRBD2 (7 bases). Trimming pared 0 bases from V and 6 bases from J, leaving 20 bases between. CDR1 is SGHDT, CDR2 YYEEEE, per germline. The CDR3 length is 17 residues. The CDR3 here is CASSLGAGWGGSDTQYF. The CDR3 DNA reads TGTGCCAGCAGCTTGGGGGCCGGTTGGGGGGGCTCGGATACGCAGTATTTT.

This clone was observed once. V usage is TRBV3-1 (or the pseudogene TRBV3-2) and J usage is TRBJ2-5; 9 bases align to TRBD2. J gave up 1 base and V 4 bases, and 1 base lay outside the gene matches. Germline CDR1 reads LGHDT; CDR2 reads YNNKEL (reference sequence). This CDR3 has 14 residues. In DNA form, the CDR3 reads TGTGCCAGCAGCCTAGCGGGGGTCCAAGAGACCCAGTACTTC. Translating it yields CASSLAGVQETQYF.

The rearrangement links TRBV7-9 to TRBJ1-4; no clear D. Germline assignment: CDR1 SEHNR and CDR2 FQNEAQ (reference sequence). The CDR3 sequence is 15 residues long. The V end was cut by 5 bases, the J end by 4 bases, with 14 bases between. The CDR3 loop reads CASSPPPGFNEKLFF. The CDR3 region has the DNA TGTGCCAGCAGCCCCCCCCCGGGTTTTAATGAAAAACTGTTTTTT.

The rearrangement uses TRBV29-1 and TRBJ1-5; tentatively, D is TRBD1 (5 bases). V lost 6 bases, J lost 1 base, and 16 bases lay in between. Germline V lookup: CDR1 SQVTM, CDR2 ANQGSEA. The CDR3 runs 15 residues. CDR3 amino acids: CSVSQGEGSNQPQHF. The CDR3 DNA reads TGCAGCGTGAGTCAAGGGGAGGGAAGCAATCAGCCCCAGCATTTT.

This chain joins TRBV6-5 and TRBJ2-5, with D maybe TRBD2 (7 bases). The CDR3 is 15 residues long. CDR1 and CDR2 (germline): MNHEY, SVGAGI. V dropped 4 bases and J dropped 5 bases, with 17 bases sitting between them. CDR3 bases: TGTGCCAGCAGTTTAACTAGTGGGGGGGCGGAGACCCAGTACTTC. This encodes CASSLTSGGAETQYF.

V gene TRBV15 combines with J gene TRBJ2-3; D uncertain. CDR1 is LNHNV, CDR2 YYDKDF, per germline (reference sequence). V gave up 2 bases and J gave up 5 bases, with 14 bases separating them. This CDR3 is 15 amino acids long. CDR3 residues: CATSRKDRPGDTQYF. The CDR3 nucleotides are TGTGCCACCAGCAGAAAGGACCGTCCGGGAGATACGCAGTATTTT.

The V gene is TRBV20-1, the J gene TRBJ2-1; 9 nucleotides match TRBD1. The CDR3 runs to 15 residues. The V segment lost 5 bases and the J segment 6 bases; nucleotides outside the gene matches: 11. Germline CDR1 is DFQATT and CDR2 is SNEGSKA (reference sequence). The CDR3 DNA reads TGCAGTGCTGGTGCCGGGACAGGGATAGGCAATGAGCAGTTCTTC. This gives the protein CSAGAGTGIGNEQFF.

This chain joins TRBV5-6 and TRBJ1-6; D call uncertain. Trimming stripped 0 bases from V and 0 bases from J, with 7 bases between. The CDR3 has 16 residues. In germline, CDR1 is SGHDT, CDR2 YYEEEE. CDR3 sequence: CASSLVRSSYNSPLHF. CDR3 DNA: TGTGCCAGCAGCTTGGTGAGGAGCTCCTATAATTCACCCCTCCACTTT.

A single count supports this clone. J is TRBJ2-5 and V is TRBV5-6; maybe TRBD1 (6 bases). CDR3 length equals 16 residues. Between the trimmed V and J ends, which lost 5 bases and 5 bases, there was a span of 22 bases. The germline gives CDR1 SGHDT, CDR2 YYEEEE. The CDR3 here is CASSSTTGGTWETQYF. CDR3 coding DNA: TGTGCCAGCAGTTCTACGACAGGCGGAACCTGGGAGACCCAGTACTTC.

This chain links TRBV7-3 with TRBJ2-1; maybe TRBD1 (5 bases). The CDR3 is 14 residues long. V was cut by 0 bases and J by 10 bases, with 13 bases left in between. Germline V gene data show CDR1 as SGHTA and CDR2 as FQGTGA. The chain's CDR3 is CASSLTKGLREQFF. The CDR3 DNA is TGTGCCAGCAGCTTAACGAAGGGGCTAAGAGAGCAGTTCTTC.

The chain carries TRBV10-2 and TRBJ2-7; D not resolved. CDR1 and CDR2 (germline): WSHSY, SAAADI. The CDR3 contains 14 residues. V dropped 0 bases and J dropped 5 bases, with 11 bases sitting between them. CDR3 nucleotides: TGCGCCAGCAGTGAGTCTTGGCAGTACCACGAGCAGTACTTC. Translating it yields CASSESWQYHEQYF.

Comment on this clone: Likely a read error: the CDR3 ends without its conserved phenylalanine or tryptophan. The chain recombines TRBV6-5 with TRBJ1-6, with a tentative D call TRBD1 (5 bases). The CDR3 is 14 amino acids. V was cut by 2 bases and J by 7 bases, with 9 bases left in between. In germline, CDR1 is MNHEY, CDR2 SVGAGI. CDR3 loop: CASSYAQGNSPLHL. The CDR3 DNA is TGTGCCAGCAGTTACGCCCAGGGAAATTCACCCCTCCACCTT.

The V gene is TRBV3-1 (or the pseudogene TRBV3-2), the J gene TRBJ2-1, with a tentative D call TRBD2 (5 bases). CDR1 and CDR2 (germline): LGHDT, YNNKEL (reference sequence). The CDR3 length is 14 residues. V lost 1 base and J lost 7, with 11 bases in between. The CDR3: CASSQVRGLNEQFF. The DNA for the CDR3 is TGTGCCAGCAGCCAAGTTCGGGGTTTGAATGAGCAGTTCTTC.

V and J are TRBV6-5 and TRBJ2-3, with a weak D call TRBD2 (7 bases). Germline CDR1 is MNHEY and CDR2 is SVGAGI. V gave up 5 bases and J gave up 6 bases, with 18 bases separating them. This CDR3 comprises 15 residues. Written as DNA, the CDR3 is TGTGCCAGCAGTCTCGCTGGTGGGGGGGCGGATACGCAGTATTTT. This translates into CASSLAGGGADTQYF.

CDR3 sequence: CASSLQENTEAFF. As DNA, the CDR3 is TGTGCCAGCAGCTTACAGGAGAACACTGAAGCTTTCTTT. This chain joins TRBV11-3 and TRBJ1-1, with unresolved D. Trimming took off 2 bases at V and 1 base at J, with 5 bases between the two ends. This CDR3 contains 13 residues. Germline loops: CDR1 SGHNT, CDR2 YENEEA.

The CDR3 sequence is CASSFVGIAEAFF. Written as DNA, the CDR3 is TGTGCCAGCAGTTTTGTGGGGATTGCTGAAGCTTTCTTT. The rearrangement joins TRBV27 to TRBJ1-1; no definite D call. CDR3 length: 13 amino acids. Looked up from germline, CDR1 is MNHEY and CDR2 is SMNVEV (reference sequence). V was shortened by 3 bases and J by 6 bases, with 11 bases between the two germline ends.

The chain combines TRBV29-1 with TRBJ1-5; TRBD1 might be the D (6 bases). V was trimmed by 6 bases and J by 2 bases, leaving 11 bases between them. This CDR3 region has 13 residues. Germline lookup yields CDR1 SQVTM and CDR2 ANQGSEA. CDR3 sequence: CSVARGGNQPQHF. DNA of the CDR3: TGCAGCGTCGCCAGGGGAGGCAATCAGCCCCAGCATTTT.

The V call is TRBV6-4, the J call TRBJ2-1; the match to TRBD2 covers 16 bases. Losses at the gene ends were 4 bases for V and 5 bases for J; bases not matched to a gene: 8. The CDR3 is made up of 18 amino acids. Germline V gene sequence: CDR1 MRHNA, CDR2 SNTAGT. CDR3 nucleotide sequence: TGTGCCAGCAGTGCGGGACTAGCGGGGGGGATGACGGACAATGAGCAGTTCTTC. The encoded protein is CASSAGLAGGMTDNEQFF.

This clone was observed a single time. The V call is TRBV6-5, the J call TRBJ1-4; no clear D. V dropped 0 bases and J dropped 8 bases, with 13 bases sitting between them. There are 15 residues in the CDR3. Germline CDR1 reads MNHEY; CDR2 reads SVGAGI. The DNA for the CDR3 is TGTGCCAGCAGTTACTCGTCTGGGGTTTCCGAAAAACTGTTTTTT. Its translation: CASSYSSGVSEKLFF.

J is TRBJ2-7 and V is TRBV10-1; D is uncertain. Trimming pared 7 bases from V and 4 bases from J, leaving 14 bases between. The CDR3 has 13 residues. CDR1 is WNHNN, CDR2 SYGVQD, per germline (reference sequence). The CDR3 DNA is TGCGCCAGCACCCTACCATGGCGTTACGAGCAGTACTTC. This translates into CASTLPWRYEQYF.

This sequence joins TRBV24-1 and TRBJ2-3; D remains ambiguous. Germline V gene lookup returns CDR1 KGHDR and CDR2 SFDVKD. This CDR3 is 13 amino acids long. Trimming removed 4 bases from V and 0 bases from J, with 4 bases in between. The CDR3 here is CATSEHSTDTQYF. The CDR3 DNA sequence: TGTGCCACCAGTGAACATAGCACAGATACGCAGTATTTT.

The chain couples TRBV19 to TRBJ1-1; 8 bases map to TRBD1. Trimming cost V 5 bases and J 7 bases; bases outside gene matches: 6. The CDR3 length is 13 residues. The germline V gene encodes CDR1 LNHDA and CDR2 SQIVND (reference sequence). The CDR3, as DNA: TGTGCCAGTAGTTGGGGGGGACAGGATGAAGCTTTCTTT. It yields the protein CASSWGGQDEAFF. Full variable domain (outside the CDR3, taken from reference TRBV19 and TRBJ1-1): DGGITQSPKYLFRKEGQNVTLSCEQNLNHDAMYWYRQDPGQGLRLIYYSQIVNDFQKGDIAEGYSVSREKKESFPLTVTSAQKNPTAFYLCASSWGGQDEAFFGQGTRLTVV.

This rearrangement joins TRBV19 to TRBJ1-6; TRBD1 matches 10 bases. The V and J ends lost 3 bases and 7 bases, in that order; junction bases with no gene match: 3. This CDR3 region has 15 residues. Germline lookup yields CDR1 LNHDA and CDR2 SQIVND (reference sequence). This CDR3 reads CASSIGTGANSPLHF. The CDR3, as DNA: TGTGCCAGTAGTATCGGGACAGGGGCGAATTCACCCCTCCACTTT.

This chain's CDR3 is CSVPGQVYNEQFF. The CDR3 DNA reads as TGCAGCGTGCCGGGACAGGTCTACAATGAGCAGTTCTTC. This chain uses TRBV29-1 with TRBJ2-1; TRBD1 aligns across 8 bases. The CDR3 is made up of 13 amino acids. V was pared by 6 bases and J by 3 bases, with 4 bases of the junction left unmatched. The germline V gene has CDR1 SQVTM and CDR2 ANQGSEA.

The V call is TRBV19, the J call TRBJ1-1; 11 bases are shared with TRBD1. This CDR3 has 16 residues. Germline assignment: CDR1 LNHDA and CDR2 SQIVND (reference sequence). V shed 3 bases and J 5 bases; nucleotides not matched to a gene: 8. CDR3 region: CASSILPGQGGTEAFF. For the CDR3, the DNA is TGTGCCAGTAGTATTCTCCCGGGACAGGGGGGGACTGAAGCTTTCTTT.

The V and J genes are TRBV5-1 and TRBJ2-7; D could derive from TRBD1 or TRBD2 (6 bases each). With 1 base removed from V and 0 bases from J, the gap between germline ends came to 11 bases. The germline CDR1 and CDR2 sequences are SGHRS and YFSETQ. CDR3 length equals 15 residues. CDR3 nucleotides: TGCGCCAGCAGCTTGACGGGGGACAACTCCTACGAGCAGTACTTC. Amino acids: CASSLTGDNSYEQYF.

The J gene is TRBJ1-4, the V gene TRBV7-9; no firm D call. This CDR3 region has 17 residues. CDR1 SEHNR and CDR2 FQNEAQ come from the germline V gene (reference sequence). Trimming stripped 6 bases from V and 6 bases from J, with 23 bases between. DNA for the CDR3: TGTGCCAGCAGTTCGGGATTAAAACCCAAAAGTGATGAAAAACTGTTTTTT. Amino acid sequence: CASSSGLKPKSDEKLFF.

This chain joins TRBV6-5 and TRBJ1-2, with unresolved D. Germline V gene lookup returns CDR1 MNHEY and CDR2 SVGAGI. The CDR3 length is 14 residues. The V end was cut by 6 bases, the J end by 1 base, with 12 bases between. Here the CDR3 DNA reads TGTGCCAGCAGCCGGCAGTCGAGTAACTATGGCTACACCTTC. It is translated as CASSRQSSNYGYTF.